What follows describes a single TCR beta chain. The antigen is undetermined. Germline assignment: CDR1 MGHRA and CDR2 YSYEKL. There are 14 residues in the CDR3. Between the trimmed V and J ends, which lost 3 bases and 8 bases, there was a span of 14 bases. These data are taken from a study of T cells in localized non-small cell lung cancer. The study, taken as a whole, reports: In adjacent lung, a median about 50 of the top 100 tumor clones were found. Uninvolved adjacent lung had higher T cell clonality than tumor and all other tissues.

The method was immunoSEQ multiplex PCR; TCRdb's version includes in-frame clones alone and lacks a portion of them. Of fewer than 25,000 clones listed, 85% to 90% are singletons. Sequencing was performed on PBMCs, taken before any cancer treatment. The rearrangement joins TRBV4-1 to TRBJ2-1; D may be TRBD2 (7 bases). The sequence was obtained from a man aged 40 to 70 with stage II lung adenocarcinoma. CDR3 sequence reads: CASSHSGGGDEQFF. In nucleotides, the CDR3 is TGCGCCAGCAGCCATTCGGGGGGCGGGGATGAGCAGTTCTTC.